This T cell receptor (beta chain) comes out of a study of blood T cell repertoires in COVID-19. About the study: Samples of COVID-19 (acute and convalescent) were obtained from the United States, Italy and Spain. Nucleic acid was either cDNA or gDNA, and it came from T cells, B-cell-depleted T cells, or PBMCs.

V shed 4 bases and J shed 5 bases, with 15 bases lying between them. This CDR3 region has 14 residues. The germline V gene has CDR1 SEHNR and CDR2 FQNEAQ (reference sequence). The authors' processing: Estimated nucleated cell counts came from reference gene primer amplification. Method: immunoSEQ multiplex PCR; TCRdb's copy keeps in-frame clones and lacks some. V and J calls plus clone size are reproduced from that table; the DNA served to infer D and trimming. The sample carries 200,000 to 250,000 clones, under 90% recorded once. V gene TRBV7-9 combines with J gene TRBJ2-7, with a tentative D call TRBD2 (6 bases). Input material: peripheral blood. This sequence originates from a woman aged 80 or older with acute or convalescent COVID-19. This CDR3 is CASSSFGGYHEQYF. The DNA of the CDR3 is TGTGCCAGCAGCTCCTTTGGGGGGTATCACGAGCAGTACTTC.